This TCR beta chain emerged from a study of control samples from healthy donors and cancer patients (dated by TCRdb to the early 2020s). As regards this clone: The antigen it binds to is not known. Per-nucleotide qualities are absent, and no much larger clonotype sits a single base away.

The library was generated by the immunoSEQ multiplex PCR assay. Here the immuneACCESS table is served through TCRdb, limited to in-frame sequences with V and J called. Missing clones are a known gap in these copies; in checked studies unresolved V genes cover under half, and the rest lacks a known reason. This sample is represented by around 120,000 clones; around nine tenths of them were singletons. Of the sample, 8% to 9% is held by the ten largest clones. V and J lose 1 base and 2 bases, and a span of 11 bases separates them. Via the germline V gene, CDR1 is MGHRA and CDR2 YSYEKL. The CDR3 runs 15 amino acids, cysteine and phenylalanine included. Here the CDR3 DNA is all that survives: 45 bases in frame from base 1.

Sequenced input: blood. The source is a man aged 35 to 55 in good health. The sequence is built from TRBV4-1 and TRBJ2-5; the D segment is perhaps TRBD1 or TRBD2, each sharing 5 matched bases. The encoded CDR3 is CASSQGYGAQETQYF. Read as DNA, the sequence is TGCGCCAGCAGCCAAGGGTACGGGGCGCAAGAGACCCAGTACTTC.